These 3 T cell receptor beta chains were all obtained from the same sample, sequenced in a study of control samples from healthy donors and cancer patients. Measured with immunoSEQ multiplex PCR; TCRdb has only the in-frame clones, and not every one. The sample has over 100,000 clones, approximately 88% seen once; the top ten hold 3.4%. The specimen sequenced was blood. The receptors derive from a man aged 35 to 55 in good health.

The chain recombines TRBV7-2 with TRBJ2-4, with 7 bases fitting TRBD2. The CDR3 is made up of 15 amino acids. In germline, CDR1 is SGHTA, CDR2 FQGNSA. V gave up 5 bases and J gave up 3 bases; unmatched junction bases: 7. This CDR3 is CASSPYRGDKNIQYF. Written as DNA, the CDR3 is TGTGCCAGCAGCCCCTATCGGGGGGACAAAAACATTCAGTACTTC.

The chain carries TRBV9 and TRBJ2-1; D gene uncertain. The germline V gene encodes CDR1 SGDLS and CDR2 YYNGEE. Trimming pared 0 bases from V and 3 bases from J, leaving 13 bases between. CDR3 length: 16 residues. The CDR3 coding sequence is TGTGCCAGCAGCGTAGGTCGTTTGGGCCTCTACAATGAGCAGTTCTTC. Translating it yields CASSVGRLGLYNEQFF.

The rearrangement uses TRBV5-1 and TRBJ2-7; D gene unclear. Germline-derived CDR1 and CDR2 are SGHRS and YFSETQ. With 7 bases removed from V and 6 bases from J, the gap between germline ends came to 17 bases. This CDR3 contains 13 residues. The CDR3 nucleotides are TGCGCCAGCTCCGCGGCCGGGTTCGGCGAGCAGTACTTC. It encodes CASSAAGFGEQYF.